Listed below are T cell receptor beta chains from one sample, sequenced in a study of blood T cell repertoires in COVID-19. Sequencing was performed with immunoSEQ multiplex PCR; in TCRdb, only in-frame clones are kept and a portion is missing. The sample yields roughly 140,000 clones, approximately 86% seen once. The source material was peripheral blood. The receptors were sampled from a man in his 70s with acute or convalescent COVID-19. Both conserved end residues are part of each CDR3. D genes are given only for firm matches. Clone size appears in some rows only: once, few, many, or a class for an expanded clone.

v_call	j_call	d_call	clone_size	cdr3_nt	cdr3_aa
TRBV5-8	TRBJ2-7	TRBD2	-	TGTGCCAGCAGCCCCCGTAGCGAGCGGGAGTTAAGTGGGGAGCAGTACTTC	CASSPRSERELSGEQYF
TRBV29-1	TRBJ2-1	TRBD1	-	TGCAGCGTTGAACAGGGGGCTCGGGATGAGCAGTTCTTC	CSVEQGARDEQFF
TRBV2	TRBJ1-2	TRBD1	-	TGTGCCAGCAGTGAACTTGGGACAGGACTCTATGGCTACACCTTC	CASSELGTGLYGYTF
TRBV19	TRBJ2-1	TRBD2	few	TGTGCCAGTAGTAACCGACTAGCGGGAGGGATCAATGAGCAGTTCTTC	CASSNRLAGGINEQFF
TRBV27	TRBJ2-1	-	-	TGTGCCAGCAGTTTATCGGGACTTAATGAGCAGTTCTTC	CASSLSGLNEQFF
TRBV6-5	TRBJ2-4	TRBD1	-	TGTGCCAGCAGAGACAGGGACCTAGCCAAAAACATTCAGTACTTC	CASRDRDLAKNIQYF
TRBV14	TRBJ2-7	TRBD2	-	TGTGCCAGCAGCCGCGGGGGAGGGATCTCCTACGAGCAGTACTTC	CASSRGGGISYEQYF
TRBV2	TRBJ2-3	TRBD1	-	TGTGCCAGCAGGGCCGACAGGGTGAAAGATACGCAGTATTTT	CASRADRVKDTQYF
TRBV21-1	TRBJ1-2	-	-	TGTGCCAGCAGCAAGTCGAGCATCTATGGCTACACCTTC	CASSKSSIYGYTF
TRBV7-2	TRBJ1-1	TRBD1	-	TGTGCCAGCAGCGCGGACAGGGTCACTGAAGCTTTCTTT	CASSADRVTEAFF
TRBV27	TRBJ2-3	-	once	TGTGCCAGCAGGGCTATCGGACAGAACACAGATACGCAGTATTTT	CASRAIGQNTDTQYF
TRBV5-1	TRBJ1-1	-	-	TGCGCCAGCAGCTGGGGGCCCCGACAGTTCACTGAAGCTTTCTTT	CASSWGPRQFTEAFF
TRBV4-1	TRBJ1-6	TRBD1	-	TGCGCCAGCAGCCAAGACGGGACAGCATTTTATAATTCACCCCTCCACTTT	CASSQDGTAFYNSPLHF
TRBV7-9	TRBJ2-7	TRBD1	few	TGTGCCAGCAGCATACGGACAGGGTACGAGCAGTACTTC	CASSIRTGYEQYF
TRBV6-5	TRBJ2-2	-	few	TGTGCCAGCAGACGGCTTCAGGGGGGCACCGGGGAGCTGTTTTTT	CASRRLQGGTGELFF
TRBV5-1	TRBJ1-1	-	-	TGCGCCAGCAGCTCCCGGACTTTGAACACTGAAGCTTTCTTT	CASSSRTLNTEAFF
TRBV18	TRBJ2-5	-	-	TGTGCCAGCTCACCACTTCAGGGACAAGAGACCCAGTACTTC	CASSPLQGQETQYF
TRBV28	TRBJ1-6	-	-	TGTGCCAGCAGGCCGGGTCTTAATTCACCCCTCCACTTT	CASRPGLNSPLHF
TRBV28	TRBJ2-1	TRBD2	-	TGTGCCAGCAGCCGACTAGCGGCTCTCTACAATGAGCAGTTCTTC	CASSRLAALYNEQFF
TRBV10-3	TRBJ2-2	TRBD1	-	TGTGCCATCAGTGAATCGACAGGGGTCACCGGGGAGCTGTTTTTT	CAISESTGVTGELFF
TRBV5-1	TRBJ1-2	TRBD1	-	TGCGCCAGCAGCTTGGGTGACAGGGGATATGGCTACACCTTC	CASSLGDRGYGYTF
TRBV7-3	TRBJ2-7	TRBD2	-	TGTGCCAGCAGCTTAAGTGCGGGAGGGCACGAGCAGTACTTC	CASSLSAGGHEQYF
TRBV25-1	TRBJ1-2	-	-	TGTGCCAGCAGTGGGAGGGGAGCTGGCTACACCTTC	CASSGRGAGYTF
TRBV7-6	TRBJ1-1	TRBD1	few	TGTGCCAGCAGCTTAGCGGGACAGCGGAACACTGAAGCTTTCTTT	CASSLAGQRNTEAFF
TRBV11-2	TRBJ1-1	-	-	TGTGCCAGCAGCTTATCAGGCAGGGCGGACACTGAAGCTTTCTTT	CASSLSGRADTEAFF
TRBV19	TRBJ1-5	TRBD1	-	TGTGCCAGTAATCCGACAGGGGGAAAGAATCAGCCCCAGCATTTT	CASNPTGGKNQPQHF